These 20 T cell receptor beta chains came from one sample sequenced in a study of response to subunit inactivated influenza vaccine. TCRdb independently ran MiXCR on the RT-PCR reads; one entry per CDR3 protein. The sample consists of 550,000 to 800,000 distinct CDR3 sequences, about 15% of them appearing once. The material was PBMCs from blood, obtained 14 days before vaccination. Every receptor here comes from a man in his fifties or sixties who received an inactivated influenza vaccine.

This clonotype was observed a few times. CDR3 region: CSAILGMNTEAFF. CDR3 DNA: TGCAGTGCTATTTTAGGCATGAACACTGAAGCTTTCTTT. This chain connects TRBV20-1 to TRBJ1-1; D ambiguous. V lost 4 bases, J lost 0 bases, and 9 bases lay in between. The V gene's germline CDR1 is DFQATT and CDR2 SNEGSKA (reference sequence). This CDR3 is built from 13 residues.

This chain joins TRBV7-2 and TRBJ2-7; 12 positions match TRBD1. The CDR3 has 15 amino acids. The germline gives CDR1 SGHTA, CDR2 FQGNSA. The trim removed 4 bases at V and 7 bases at J, leaving 8 bases unmatched. CDR3 in amino acids: CASSSGTGGLGEQYF. The CDR3 DNA is TGTGCCAGCAGCTCCGGGACAGGGGGCCTAGGGGAGCAGTACTTC.

The rearrangement joins TRBV5-5 to TRBJ1-1, with 7 bases that match TRBD1. This CDR3 spans 15 amino acids. Unmatched junction bases numbered 5, after V lost 2 bases and J lost 1 base. CDR1 and CDR2 (germline): SGHKS, YYEKEE (reference sequence). The CDR3 DNA follows: TGTGCCAGCAGCTTATACAGGGGTCCGAACACTGAAGCTTTCTTT. It encodes CASSLYRGPNTEAFF.

This clonotype was found many times. The chain carries TRBV3-1 and TRBJ2-2, with no clear D. The length of the CDR3 is 15 residues. V was trimmed by 1 base and J by 8 bases, leaving 14 bases between them. CDR1 is LGHDT and CDR2 is YNNKEL in the germline V gene (reference sequence). In DNA form, the CDR3 reads TGTGCCAGCAGCCAAGTGGCGGCAGCCAGGGGGGAGCTGTTTTTT. Protein: CASSQVAAARGELFF. The complete variable domain, with remaining parts taken from reference TRBV3-1 and TRBJ2-2, reads DTAVSQTPKYLVTQMGNDKSIKCEQNLGHDTMYWYKQDSKKFLKIMFSYNNKELIINETVPNRFSPKSPDKAHLNLHINSLELGDSAVYFCASSQVAAARGELFFGEGSRLTVL.

The CDR3 DNA reads TGCGCCAGCAGCCCGGGGGGGGACTACAATGAGCAGTTCTTC. Translation gives CASSPGGDYNEQFF. The chain combines TRBV5-1 with TRBJ2-1, with 8 bases that match TRBD2. The CDR3 runs 14 residues. Germline V CDR1 and CDR2: SGHRS, YFSETQ. V lost 4 bases, J lost 3 bases, and 3 bases stayed unmatched. Based on the CDR3 plus reference TRBV5-1 and TRBJ2-1, the full variable domain is KAGVTQTPRYLIKTRGQQVTLSCSPISGHRSVSWYQQTPGQGLQFLFEYFSETQRNKGNFPGRFSGRQFSNSRSEMNVSTLELGDSALYLCASSPGGDYNEQFFGPGTRLTVL.

The rearrangement links TRBV6-2 or TRBV6-3 to TRBJ2-3, with TRBD1 identical over 7 bases. J gave up 0 bases and V 5 bases, and 5 bases lay outside the gene matches. Germline CDR1 is MNHEY and CDR2 is SVGEGT. The CDR3 has 15 residues. This chain's CDR3 is CASSQTGASTDTQYF. CDR3 DNA sequence: TGTGCCAGCAGTCAAACAGGGGCCAGCACAGATACGCAGTATTTT.

The chain couples TRBV13 to TRBJ2-7; 7 bases map to TRBD1. Germline CDR1 and CDR2: PRHDT and FYEKMQ (reference sequence). CDR3 length equals 12 residues. Trimming cost V 3 bases and J 9 bases; bases outside gene matches: 5. For the CDR3, the DNA is TGTGCCAGCAGCTTCGACAGGGAGCGGCAGTACTTC. It specifies CASSFDRERQYF.

This clonotype was observed a handful of times. V gene TRBV7-9 combines with J gene TRBJ2-5; D possibly corresponds to TRBD2 (5 bases). In germline, CDR1 is SEHNR, CDR2 FQNEAQ (reference sequence). The CDR3 spans 14 residues. Trimming left V 6 bases short and J 5 bases short, with 16 bases between. CDR3 nucleotides: TGTGCCAGCAGTGAGGCCTGGACTGGGGAGACCCAGTACTTC. Translating gives CASSEAWTGETQYF. Using reference TRBV7-9 and TRBJ2-5 for the parts outside the CDR3, the full variable domain is DTGVSQNPRHKITKRGQNVTFRCDPISEHNRLYWYRQTLGQGPEFLTYFQNEAQLEKSRLLSDRFSAERPKGSFSTLEIQRTEQGDSAMYLCASSEAWTGETQYFGPGTRLLVL.

The chain carries TRBV4-2 and TRBJ2-2; D is unresolved. The CDR3 consists of 15 residues. The V end lost 1 base, the J end lost 0 bases, and 6 bases lay between the germline ends. Per germline, CDR1 LGHNA and CDR2 YNFKEQ. CDR3 in DNA: TGTGCCAGCAGCCAAGTTGGAACGAACACCGGGGAGCTGTTTTTT. Protein: CASSQVGTNTGELFF.

The table lists this clonotype with many counts. CDR3 bases: TGTGCCATCAGAACTGACTCCCTTAATTCACCCCTCCACTTT. Its translation: CAIRTDSLNSPLHF. V is TRBV10-3 and J is TRBJ1-6; unclear D gene. The V gene lost 6 bases and the J gene lost 6 bases, with 12 bases spanning the gap. The CDR3 length is 14 residues. The V gene's germline CDR1 is ENHRY and CDR2 SYGVKD.

The chain joins TRBV5-6 to TRBJ2-5, with D tentatively TRBD1 (6 bases). Germline CDR1 SGHDT, CDR2 YYEEEE. The CDR3 has 19 amino acids. Trimming cost V 0 bases and J 2 bases, with 23 bases left between them. This chain's CDR3 is CASSLDRDTHRPAQETQYF. CDR3 in DNA: TGTGCCAGCAGCTTGGATCGGGACACGCACCGCCCAGCTCAAGAGACCCAGTACTTC.

The chain has TRBV12-3 or TRBV12-4 and TRBJ2-7; unclear D gene. The V end was cut by 11 bases, the J end by 0 bases, with 14 bases between. The CDR3 spans 13 residues. In DNA form, the CDR3 reads TGTGCCGGTTCCCCGCCGGGCTCCTACGAGCAGTACTTC. Residues: CAGSPPGSYEQYF.

This clonotype was recorded a few times. This sequence joins TRBV6-1 and TRBJ2-3; 8 nucleotides line up with TRBD1. Trimming removed 9 bases from V and 1 base from J; junction bases left unmatched: 12. Germline loops: CDR1 MNHNS, CDR2 SASEGT. The CDR3 has 16 residues. The CDR3 sequence: CASRSQGAAGTDTQYF. The CDR3 DNA is TGTGCCAGTCGGTCTCAGGGGGCGGCTGGCACAGATACGCAGTATTTT.

This clonotype was counted ten times or more. The chain is built from TRBV29-1 and TRBJ1-5; TRBD1 might be the D (5 bases). Trimming shortened V by 6 bases and J by 4 bases, and 16 bases separated the two germline ends. CDR1 SQVTM and CDR2 ANQGSEA come from the germline V gene. The CDR3 totals 14 residues. This CDR3 is CSVRGTDPNQPQHF. The CDR3 DNA follows: TGCAGCGTCCGCGGGACGGACCCTAATCAGCCCCAGCATTTT.

The chain combines TRBV20-1 with TRBJ2-5; 12 bases fit TRBD2. The germline V gene has CDR1 DFQATT and CDR2 SNEGSKA (reference sequence). The CDR3 sequence is 16 residues long. J gave up 4 bases and V 1 base, and 7 bases lay outside the gene matches. CDR3 sequence reads: CSARARGLAGGETQYF. CDR3 coding DNA: TGCAGTGCTAGAGCTAGGGGACTAGCGGGCGGAGAGACCCAGTACTTC.

This clonotype turned up a few times. The chain couples TRBV5-1 to TRBJ2-1; TRBD1 agrees at 7 bases. Germline CDR1 reads SGHRS; CDR2 reads YFSETQ. V shed 0 bases and J 5 bases; nucleotides not matched to a gene: 5. The CDR3 spans 15 residues. In DNA, the CDR3 is TGCGCCAGCAGCTTGGCCCCCGGACAGGACAATGAGCAGTTCTTC. Residues: CASSLAPGQDNEQFF.

This clonotype was counted between two and nine times. The V gene is TRBV4-2, the J gene TRBJ1-1, with D perhaps matching TRBD1 (5 bases). The length of the CDR3 is 16 residues. V was pared by 0 bases and J by 3 bases, with 14 bases between. The germline V gene has CDR1 LGHNA and CDR2 YNFKEQ. DNA for the CDR3: TGTGCCAGCAGCCAAGATATAAGGGGACGGTACACTGAAGCTTTCTTT. It yields the protein CASSQDIRGRYTEAFF.

The chain employs TRBV24-1 and TRBJ2-3, with D maybe TRBD1 (6 bases). CDR1 KGHDR and CDR2 SFDVKD come from the germline V gene. Trimming left V 5 bases short and J 4 bases short, with 15 bases between. The CDR3 covers 15 residues. CDR3 nucleotide sequence: TGTGCCACCAGTGCCCCCAACAGGGAACCAGATACGCAGTATTTT. Its protein is CATSAPNREPDTQYF.

This clonotype was observed a handful of times. J is TRBJ2-5 and V is TRBV12-3 or TRBV12-4; the D gene is possibly TRBD1 (6 bases). V lost 5 bases, J lost 4 bases, and 11 bases lay in between. This CDR3 is 13 amino acids long. The CDR3 DNA follows: TGTGCCAGCAGTCCAGGGGCCCCAGAGACCCAGTACTTC. It codes for CASSPGAPETQYF.

This clonotype was found a few times. This chain connects TRBV20-1 to TRBJ1-2, with a tentative D call TRBD1 (5 bases). The V end lost 5 bases, the J end lost 6 bases, and 7 bases lay between the germline ends. The CDR3 spans 10 residues. Germline lookup yields CDR1 DFQATT and CDR2 SNEGSKA (reference sequence). CDR3 sequence reads: CSAGTDGYTF. Here the CDR3 DNA reads TGCAGTGCTGGGACGGATGGCTACACCTTC.